These T cell receptor beta chains were read from a single sample in a study of shared clonotypes between healthy human individuals. Generated by immunoSEQ multiplex PCR, the TCRdb table keeps only in-frame clones and is missing some. The sample lists 2 million to 3 million clones; roughly 93% were seen once. The sequencing sample was made of naive CD4+ T cells from PBMCs. The receptors shown here come from a man between 18 and 35 years old in good health. Some clones in this sample may be carry-over from other donors' samples. Each CDR3 is given with its conserved first and last residue. Fields, in order: CDR3 DNA, CDR3 protein, clone size, V gene, J gene, D gene. The D gene is left open where the match is weak. For some rows the clone size is stated as once, few or many, or as a class when expanded; others skip it.

TGTGCCAGCAGTTTATGGGGACTAGTAGGCTCCTACGAGCAGTACTTC,CASSLWGLVGSYEQYF,.,TRBV28,TRBJ2-7,TRBD2
TGTGCCAGCAGAACCCGGGGCAATCAGCCCCAGCATTTT,CASRTRGNQPQHF,.,TRBV28,TRBJ1-5,.
TGTGCCAGCACCACCGGGGGACAGCCCCAGCATTTT,CASTTGGQPQHF,once,TRBV6-5,TRBJ1-5,.
TGCGCCAGCAGCTTGGGTTCGGCGGACTATGGCTACACCTTC,CASSLGSADYGYTF,.,TRBV5-1,TRBJ1-2,.
TGCGCCAGCAGTGAGTCTAGCGGGAGCTCCTACGAGCAGTACTTC,CASSESSGSSYEQYF,.,TRBV10-1,TRBJ2-7,TRBD2
TGTGCCAGCAGTTACTCACGGGGTAATGAAAAACTGTTTTTT,CASSYSRGNEKLFF,once,TRBV6-5,TRBJ1-4,.
TGTGCCAGTAGGGCCCAGACTAGCGGGAGAATTTATGAGCAGTTCTTC,CASRAQTSGRIYEQFF,.,TRBV19,TRBJ2-1,TRBD2
TGTGCCAGCAGCGTAGGTAGGGGAGGAGTAGAAAAACTGTTTTTT,CASSVGRGGVEKLFF,.,TRBV9,TRBJ1-4,.
TGCAGCGTTGTCACACAGCTCGGAAACACCATATATTTT,CSVVTQLGNTIYF,.,TRBV29-1,TRBJ1-3,.
TGCGCCAGCAGGGGGGGTTTTACCTCCTACGAGCAGTACTTC,CASRGGFTSYEQYF,.,TRBV10-1,TRBJ2-7,.
TGTGCCAGCAGCTTGATAGTCGACCTCTCCTACGAGCAGTACTTC,CASSLIVDLSYEQYF,once,TRBV5-5,TRBJ2-7,.
TGTGCCAGCAGATGCCCGAACACTGAAGCTTTCTTT,CASRCPNTEAFF,.,TRBV6-6,TRBJ1-1,.
TGTGCCAGTAGTATAGGGGGTAGCGGGAGCGGCAGGACCCAGTACTTC,CASSIGGSGSGRTQYF,once,TRBV19,TRBJ2-5,TRBD2
TGTGCCAGCAGTGTCACAGGGTATGAAGCAGATACGCAGTATTTT,CASSVTGYEADTQYF,.,TRBV6-1,TRBJ2-3,.
TGTGCCAGTAGTAGGGGGACTAGCTACAATGAGCAGTTCTTC,CASSRGTSYNEQFF,.,TRBV19,TRBJ2-1,TRBD2
TGCGCCAGCAGCTTGGGCCTAAATGCGATCTACGAGCAGTACTTC,CASSLGLNAIYEQYF,.,TRBV5-1,TRBJ2-7,.
TGTGCCAGCAGCTTGCTTTCTAGCGGGTTCCAATACGAGCAGTACTTC,CASSLLSSGFQYEQYF,.,TRBV5-4,TRBJ2-7,TRBD2
TGTGCCAGCAGCACCGGCCTATATAGCACAGATACGCAGTATTTT,CASSTGLYSTDTQYF,.,TRBV11-3,TRBJ2-3,.
TGCAGCGTTGAAGGGCGGGCCTCTGGAAACACCATATATTTT,CSVEGRASGNTIYF,.,TRBV29-1,TRBJ1-3,.
TGTGCCATCGGAACACAGGGGGCATCCTACGAGCAGTACTTC,CAIGTQGASYEQYF,.,TRBV10-3,TRBJ2-7,TRBD1
TGTGCCAGCATCGGGGGGCAGTGGTCTGGAAACACCATATATTTT,CASIGGQWSGNTIYF,.,TRBV28,TRBJ1-3,.
TGTGCCACCAGCAGAGGAGGTCCTGAAGCTTTCTTT,CATSRGGPEAFF,.,TRBV15,TRBJ1-1,.
TGTGCCAGCAGCCATAGACCCGGGACTAGCGGAGTTTACAATGAGCAGTTCTTC,CASSHRPGTSGVYNEQFF,.,TRBV4-2,TRBJ2-1,TRBD2
TGTGCCAGCAGTTTAGCGCTTGTCCCCTACGAGCAGTACTTC,CASSLALVPYEQYF,.,TRBV27,TRBJ2-7,.
TGCGCCAGCAGCCAAGATTTTGATGCGGGCACTGAAGCTTTCTTT,CASSQDFDAGTEAFF,.,TRBV4-3,TRBJ1-1,.
TGTGCCAGCAGTTACTCGAGGGGTAACTCCTACGAGCAGTACTTC,CASSYSRGNSYEQYF,.,TRBV6-5,TRBJ2-7,.
TGTGCCAGCAGCTTGGGGTTATCCAGTCATGAAAAACTGTTTTTT,CASSLGLSSHEKLFF,.,TRBV5-6,TRBJ1-4,.
TGTGCCAGTAGTCCCCGACCCGGGGGAAATGAAAAACTGTTTTTT,CASSPRPGGNEKLFF,.,TRBV19,TRBJ1-4,.
TGTGCCTCCTCGACAGGGGACAATCAGCCCCAGCATTTT,CASSTGDNQPQHF,.,TRBV30,TRBJ1-5,TRBD1
TGCGCCAGCAGCCCCAAACGAGCCAGCGGGGCCACCGGGGAGCTGTTTTTT,CASSPKRASGATGELFF,.,TRBV4-1,TRBJ2-2,TRBD2
TGTGCCAGCAGCGCCCGGGACGGCGCAATCCTTAACTATGGCTACACCTTC,CASSARDGAILNYGYTF,.,TRBV11-3,TRBJ1-2,.
TGTGCCAGCAGCTTAGCGGGGACTAGCGGGAGCTACAATGAGCAGTTCTTC,CASSLAGTSGSYNEQFF,.,TRBV7-2,TRBJ2-1,TRBD2
TGTGCCACCAGGCGGGGTGGTGAGTACTTC,CATRRGGEYF,.,TRBV6-1,TRBJ2-7,.
TGTGCCAGCAGCTTGAGGGCTAGCGGGTTCTACGAGCAGTACTTC,CASSLRASGFYEQYF,.,TRBV5-4,TRBJ2-7,TRBD2
TGTGCCAGCAGTAAACAGCACAGGGGAGCAGCTTTCTTT,CASSKQHRGAAFF,.,TRBV6-5,TRBJ1-1,TRBD1
TGTGCCAGCAGTTACGGGCTAGCGGGCTACGAGCAGTACTTC,CASSYGLAGYEQYF,.,TRBV6-5,TRBJ2-7,TRBD2
TGCGCCAGCAGCTTCTCAGCGGGAGCCTACAATGAGCAGTTCTTC,CASSFSAGAYNEQFF,.,TRBV5-1,TRBJ2-1,TRBD2
TGTGCCTGGGATCGGACAGGGATTCCCGGTGCTGAAGCTTTCTTT,CAWDRTGIPGAEAFF,.,TRBV30,TRBJ1-1,TRBD1
TGCGCCAGCAGCTTTTTCGGGACATATGGAAACACCATATATTTT,CASSFFGTYGNTIYF,.,TRBV5-1,TRBJ1-3,.
TGTGCCAGCAGCCAAGTAGGCGGCGAGCAGTACTTC,CASSQVGGEQYF,.,TRBV14,TRBJ2-7,.
TGTGCCAGCAGCTACCGGGACGGCCGGGGGTCAGATACGCAGTATTTT,CASSYRDGRGSDTQYF,.,TRBV7-2,TRBJ2-3,.
TGTGCCAGCAGCCCGGGACGAGGAACCTACAATGAGCAGTTCTTC,CASSPGRGTYNEQFF,.,TRBV7-3,TRBJ2-1,.
TGCGCCAGCAGCTTGTCGGGATATAACTATGGCTACACCTTC,CASSLSGYNYGYTF,once,TRBV5-1,TRBJ1-2,.
TGCGCCAGCAGCCAGACGGACAGCGAAAAACTGTTTTTT,CASSQTDSEKLFF,.,TRBV5-1,TRBJ1-4,.
TGTGCCAGCAGCGATACAGGGGGAGTGGGAAACACCATATATTTT,CASSDTGGVGNTIYF,.,TRBV9,TRBJ1-3,TRBD1
TGTGCCAGCAGCTTAGTGGCGCAGGGCGGGGAGCTGTTTTTT,CASSLVAQGGELFF,.,TRBV7-6,TRBJ2-2,.
TGTGCCAGCAGATGGGACAGAAATCTTGACACTGAAGCTTTCTTT,CASRWDRNLDTEAFF,few,TRBV2,TRBJ1-1,TRBD1
TGCGCCAGCAGCCAAGGGCCAGGGGGAAGGGATTTAGCCAAAAACATTCAGTACTTC,CASSQGPGGRDLAKNIQYF,.,TRBV4-1,TRBJ2-4,TRBD1
TGTGCCAGCAGCTTAGATGGCATATCCTACGAGCAGTACTTC,CASSLDGISYEQYF,.,TRBV5-5,TRBJ2-7,.
TGTGCCAGCAGTCGACAGACGAACACCGGGGAGCTGTTTTTT,CASSRQTNTGELFF,.,TRBV2,TRBJ2-2,.
TGTGCCAGCAGCGCCAACAGGGGTAGCCAGCCCCAGCATTTT,CASSANRGSQPQHF,.,TRBV9,TRBJ1-5,TRBD1
TGTGCCAGCAGCCGCTTATTTCAGAACACTGAAGCTTTCTTT,CASSRLFQNTEAFF,.,TRBV9,TRBJ1-1,.